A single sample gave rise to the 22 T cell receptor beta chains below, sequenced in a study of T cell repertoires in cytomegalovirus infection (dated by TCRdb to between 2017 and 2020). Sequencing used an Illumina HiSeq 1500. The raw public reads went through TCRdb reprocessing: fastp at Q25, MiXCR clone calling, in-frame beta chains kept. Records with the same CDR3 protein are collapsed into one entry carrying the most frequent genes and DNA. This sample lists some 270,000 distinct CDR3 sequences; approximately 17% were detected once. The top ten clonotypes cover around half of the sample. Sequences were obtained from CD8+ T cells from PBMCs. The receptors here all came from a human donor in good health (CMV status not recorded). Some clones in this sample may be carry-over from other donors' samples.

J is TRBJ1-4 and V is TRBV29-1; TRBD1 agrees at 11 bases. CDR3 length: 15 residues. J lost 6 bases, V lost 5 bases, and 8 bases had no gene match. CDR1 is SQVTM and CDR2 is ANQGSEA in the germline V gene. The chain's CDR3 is CSVIQRTGGYEKLFF. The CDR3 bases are TGCAGCGTTATACAGCGGACAGGGGGCTATGAAAAACTGTTTTTT.

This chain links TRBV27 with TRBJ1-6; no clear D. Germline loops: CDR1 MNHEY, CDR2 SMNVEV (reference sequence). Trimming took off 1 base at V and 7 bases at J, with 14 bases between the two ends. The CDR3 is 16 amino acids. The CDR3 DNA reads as TGTGCCAGCAGTTTATACTTTGGTGGTCTGAATTCACCCCTCCACTTT. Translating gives CASSLYFGGLNSPLHF.

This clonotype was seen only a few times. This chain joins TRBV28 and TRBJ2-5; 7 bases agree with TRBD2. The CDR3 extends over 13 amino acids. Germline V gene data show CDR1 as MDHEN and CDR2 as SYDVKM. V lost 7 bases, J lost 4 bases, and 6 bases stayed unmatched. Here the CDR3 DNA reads TGTGCCAGCACCTGGGGGGGGGTAGAGACCCAGTACTTC. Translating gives CASTWGGVETQYF. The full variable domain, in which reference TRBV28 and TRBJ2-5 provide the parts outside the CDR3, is DVKVTQSSRYLVKRTGEKVFLECVQDMDHENMFWYRQDPGLGLRLIYFSYDVKMKEKGDIPEGYSVSREKKERFSLILESASTNQTSMYLCASTWGGVETQYFGPGTRLLVL.

CDR3 protein: CASSPGRGQETQYF. The CDR3 region has the DNA TGTGCCAGCAGCCCGGGCAGGGGGCAAGAGACCCAGTACTTC. The rearrangement uses TRBV28 and TRBJ2-5; 7 nucleotides line up with TRBD1. The germline CDR1 and CDR2 sequences are MDHEN and SYDVKM. This CDR3 is 14 amino acids long. After removal of 6 bases from V and 2 bases from J, the junction contained 6 bases not matched to a gene.

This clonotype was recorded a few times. The CDR3 loop is CASSFSGGAPETQYF. CDR3 bases: TGTGCCAGCAGCTTTAGCGGGGGGGCTCCAGAGACCCAGTACTTC. This rearrangement joins TRBV7-8 to TRBJ2-5; 11 bases agree with TRBD2. Germline CDR1 is SGHVS and CDR2 is FQNEAQ. The CDR3 is 15 amino acids. V lost 3 bases, J lost 4 bases, and 4 bases stayed unmatched.

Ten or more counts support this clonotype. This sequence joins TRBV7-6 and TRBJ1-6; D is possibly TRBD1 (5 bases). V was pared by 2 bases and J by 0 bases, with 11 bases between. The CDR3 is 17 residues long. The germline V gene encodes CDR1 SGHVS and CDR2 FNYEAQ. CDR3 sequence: CASSLTQGSSYNSPLHF. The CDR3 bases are TGTGCCAGCAGCTTAACTCAGGGCAGCTCCTATAATTCACCCCTCCACTTT.

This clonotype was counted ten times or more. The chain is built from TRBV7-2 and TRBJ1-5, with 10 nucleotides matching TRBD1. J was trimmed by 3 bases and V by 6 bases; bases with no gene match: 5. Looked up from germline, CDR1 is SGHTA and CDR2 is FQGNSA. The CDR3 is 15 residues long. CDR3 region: CASSPGQGNNQPQHF. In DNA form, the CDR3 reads TGTGCCAGCAGTCCGGGACAGGGGAACAATCAGCCCCAGCATTTT.

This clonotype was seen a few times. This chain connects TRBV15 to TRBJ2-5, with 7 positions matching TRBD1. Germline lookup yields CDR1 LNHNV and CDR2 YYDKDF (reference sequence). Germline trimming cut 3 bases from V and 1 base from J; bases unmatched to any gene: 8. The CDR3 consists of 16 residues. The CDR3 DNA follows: TGTGCCACCAGCAGCCACAGGGGCTACCCCCAAGAGACCCAGTACTTC. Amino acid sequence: CATSSHRGYPQETQYF.

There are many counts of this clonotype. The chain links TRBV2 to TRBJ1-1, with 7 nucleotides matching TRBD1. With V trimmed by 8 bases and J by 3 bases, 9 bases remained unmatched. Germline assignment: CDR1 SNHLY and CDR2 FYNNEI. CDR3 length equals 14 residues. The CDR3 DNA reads TGTGCCAGCTTAGACAGGGTATGGGACACTGAAGCTTTCTTT. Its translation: CASLDRVWDTEAFF.

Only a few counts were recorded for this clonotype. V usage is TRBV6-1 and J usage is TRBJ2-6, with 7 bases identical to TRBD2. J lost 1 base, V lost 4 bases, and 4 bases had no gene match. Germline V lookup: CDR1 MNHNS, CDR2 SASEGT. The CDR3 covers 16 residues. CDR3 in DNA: TGTGCCAGCAGTGTATGGACTAGTTCTGGGGCCAACGTCCTGACTTTC. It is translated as CASSVWTSSGANVLTF.

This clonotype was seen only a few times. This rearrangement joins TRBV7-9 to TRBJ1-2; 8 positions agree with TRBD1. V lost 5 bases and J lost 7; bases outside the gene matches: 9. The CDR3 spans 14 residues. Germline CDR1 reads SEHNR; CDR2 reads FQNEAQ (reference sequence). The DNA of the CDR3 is TGTGCCAGCAGCGACGGACAGGGCGTAAGTGGCTACACCTTC. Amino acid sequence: CASSDGQGVSGYTF.

The CDR3 DNA follows: TGTGCCAGTTACATCGGAGATACGCAGTATTTT. Translating it yields CASYIGDTQYF. This chain uses TRBV5-4 with TRBJ2-3, with D hard to call. The CDR3 is 11 amino acids. CDR1 and CDR2 from the germline V gene are SGHNT and YYREEE (reference sequence). V lost 8 bases and J lost 5, with 9 bases in between.

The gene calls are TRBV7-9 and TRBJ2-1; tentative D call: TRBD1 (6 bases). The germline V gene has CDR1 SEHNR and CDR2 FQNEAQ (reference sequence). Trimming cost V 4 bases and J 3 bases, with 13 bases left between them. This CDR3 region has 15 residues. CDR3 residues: CASSSPAGVYNEQFF. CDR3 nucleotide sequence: TGTGCCAGCAGCTCCCCCGCAGGGGTCTACAATGAGCAGTTCTTC.

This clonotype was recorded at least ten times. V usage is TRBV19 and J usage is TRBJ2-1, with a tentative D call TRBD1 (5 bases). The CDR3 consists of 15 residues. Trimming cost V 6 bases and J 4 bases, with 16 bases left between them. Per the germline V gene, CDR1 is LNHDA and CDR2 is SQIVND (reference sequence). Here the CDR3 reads CASSIDRRSYNEQFF. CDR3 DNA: TGTGCCAGTAGCATTGACAGAAGGTCTTACAATGAGCAGTTCTTC.

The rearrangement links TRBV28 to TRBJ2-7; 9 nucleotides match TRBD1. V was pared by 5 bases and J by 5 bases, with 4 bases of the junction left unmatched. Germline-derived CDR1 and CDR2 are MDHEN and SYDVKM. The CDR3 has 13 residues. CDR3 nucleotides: TGTGCCAGCAGTAGGACAGGGGCCCACGAGCAGTACTTC. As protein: CASSRTGAHEQYF.

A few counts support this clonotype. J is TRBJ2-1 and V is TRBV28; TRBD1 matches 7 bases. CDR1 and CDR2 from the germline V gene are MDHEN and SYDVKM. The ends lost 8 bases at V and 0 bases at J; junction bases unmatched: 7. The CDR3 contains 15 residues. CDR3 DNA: TGTGCCAGCGGGACAGCCAAGGACTCCTACAATGAGCAGTTCTTC. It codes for CASGTAKDSYNEQFF. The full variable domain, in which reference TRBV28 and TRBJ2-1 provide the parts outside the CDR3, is DVKVTQSSRYLVKRTGEKVFLECVQDMDHENMFWYRQDPGLGLRLIYFSYDVKMKEKGDIPEGYSVSREKKERFSLILESASTNQTSMYLCASGTAKDSYNEQFFGPGTRLTVL.

The CDR3 coding sequence is TGCAGCGTTGAATGGGGGGCACCGCTCAATGAGCAGTTCTTC. Translation: CSVEWGAPLNEQFF. This chain links TRBV29-1 with TRBJ2-1, with D perhaps assigned TRBD1 or TRBD2 (6 bases each). Germline V gene lookup returns CDR1 SQVTM and CDR2 ANQGSEA. Trimming cost V 2 bases and J 6 bases, with 14 bases left between them. This CDR3 is built from 14 residues.

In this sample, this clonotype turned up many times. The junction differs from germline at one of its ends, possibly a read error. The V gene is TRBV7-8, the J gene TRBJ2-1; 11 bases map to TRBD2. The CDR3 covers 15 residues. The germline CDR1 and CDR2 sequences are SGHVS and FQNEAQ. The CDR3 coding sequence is TGTGCCAGCAGCGTAGCGGGGGGGCCGTTAAGTGAGCAGTTCTTC. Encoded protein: CASSVAGGPLSEQFF.

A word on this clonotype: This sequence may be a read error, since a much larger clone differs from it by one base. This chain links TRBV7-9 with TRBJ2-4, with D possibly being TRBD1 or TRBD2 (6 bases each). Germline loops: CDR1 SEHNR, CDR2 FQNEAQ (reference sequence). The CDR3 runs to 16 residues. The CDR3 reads CASSLSRGEVKNMQYF. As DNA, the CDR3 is TGTGCCAGCAGCTTATCGAGGGGGGAGGTCAAAAACATGCAGTACTTC.

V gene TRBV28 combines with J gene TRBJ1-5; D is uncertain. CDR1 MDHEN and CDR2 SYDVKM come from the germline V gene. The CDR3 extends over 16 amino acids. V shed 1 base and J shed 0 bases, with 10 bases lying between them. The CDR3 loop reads CASSLLHYNSNQPQHF. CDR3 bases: TGTGCCAGCAGTTTATTGCATTACAATAGCAATCAGCCCCAGCATTTT.

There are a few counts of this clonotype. The CDR3 region is CASSPATGVAKNIQYF. The CDR3 bases are TGTGCCAGCAGTCCGGCAACGGGGGTAGCCAAAAACATTCAGTACTTC. The J gene is TRBJ2-4, the V gene TRBV27; perhaps TRBD2 as D (6 bases). The germline V and J ends were trimmed by 5 bases and 0 bases, with 14 bases remaining between them. The CDR3 contains 16 residues. Germline-derived CDR1 and CDR2 are MNHEY and SMNVEV (reference sequence).

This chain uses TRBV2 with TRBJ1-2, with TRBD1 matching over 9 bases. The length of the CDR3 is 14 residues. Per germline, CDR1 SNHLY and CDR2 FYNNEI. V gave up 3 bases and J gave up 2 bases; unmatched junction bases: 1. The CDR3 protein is CASSDGTGNYGYTF. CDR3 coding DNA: TGTGCCAGCAGTGACGGGACAGGGAACTATGGCTACACCTTC.